The sequence of this T cell receptor beta chain was determined in a study of CD8 T cells in ankylosing spondylitis (dated by TCRdb to between 2016 and 2019). About the full investigation: To find TCR variants linked to disease, the study profiled T cell receptor beta repertoires in ankylosing spondylitis patients and healthy donors. The full study cohort comprised around 23 ankylosing spondylitis patients and some 110 healthy donors. Peripheral blood was sampled, and synovial fluid was also collected from ankylosing spondylitis patients.

TCRdb records Illumina HiSeq 2500 as the sequencer. Quantitative 5'-RACE with molecular barcodes was used to prepare TCR beta libraries. The study's processing was this. To identify disease-linked TCR variants, a new computational method was used, one built on a probabilistic model of VDJ rearrangement. The public reads were reprocessed in TCRdb via fastp at Q25 and MiXCR, keeping in-frame beta chains. A single entry per CDR3 protein holds the most common genes and DNA from its merged rows. The V and J calls follow TCRdb's processing rather than the paper's. The sample contains about 250,000 distinct CDR3 sequences, about 24% of them found a single time. The ten most abundant clones make up approximately 0.61% of the sample. CDR1 DFQATT and CDR2 SNEGSKA are derived from the germline V gene (reference sequence). At the junction V is shortened by 3 bases and J by 7 bases, with 10 bases in between. The CDR3 runs 13 amino acids, cysteine and phenylalanine included. The DNA shown is the 39-base CDR3, in frame from base 1.

Study-wide conclusions, independent of this receptor: A TCR beta motif of fewer than 10 highly homologous amino acid variants appeared characteristic of blood from ankylosing spondylitis patients. Some motif variants had previously been reported in the synovial fluid and blood of reactive arthritis patients, which suggests shared mechanisms of disease initiation. The disease-linked clones showed a CD8+ phenotype and occurred at relatively low frequencies in peripheral blood. The disease-linked clones were reported to be significantly enriched in matched synovial fluid samples from ankylosing spondylitis patients.

Concerning this clonotype itself: The antigen this receptor binds is unknown. No much larger clonotype is one base removed from it; base qualities were not supplied.

Sequenced input: blood, either unsorted or a sorted T cell fraction (not recorded which). This clonotype was obtained from a male donor with ankylosing spondylitis or in good health (not recorded which). This chain is built from TRBV20-1 and TRBJ1-6, with no confident D gene call. The CDR3 reads CSASAGMNSPLHF. At the DNA level, the sequence is TGCAGTGCTAGTGCGGGGATGAATTCACCCCTCCACTTT.